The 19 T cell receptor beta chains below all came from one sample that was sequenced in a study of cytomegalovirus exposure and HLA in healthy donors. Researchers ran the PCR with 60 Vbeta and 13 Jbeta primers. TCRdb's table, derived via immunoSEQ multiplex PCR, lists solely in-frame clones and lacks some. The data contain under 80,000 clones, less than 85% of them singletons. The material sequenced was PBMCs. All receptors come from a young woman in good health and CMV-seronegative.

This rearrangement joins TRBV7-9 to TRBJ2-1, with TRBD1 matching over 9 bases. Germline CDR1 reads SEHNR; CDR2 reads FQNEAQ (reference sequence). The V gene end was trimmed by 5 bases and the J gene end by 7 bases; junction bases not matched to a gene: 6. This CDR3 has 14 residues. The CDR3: CASSLTGGGNEQFF. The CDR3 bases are TGTGCCAGCAGCCTCACAGGGGGCGGAAATGAGCAGTTCTTC.

The CDR3 is CASSLLGIFGEQYF. The CDR3 nucleotides are TGTGCCAGCAGCTTACTCGGGATTTTTGGCGAGCAGTACTTC. V usage is TRBV13 and J usage is TRBJ2-5; tentative D call: TRBD2 (5 bases). The J call may be faulty, since TRBJ2-7 better matches the DNA end. This CDR3 contains 14 residues. Germline V gives CDR1 PRHDT, CDR2 FYEKMQ (reference sequence).

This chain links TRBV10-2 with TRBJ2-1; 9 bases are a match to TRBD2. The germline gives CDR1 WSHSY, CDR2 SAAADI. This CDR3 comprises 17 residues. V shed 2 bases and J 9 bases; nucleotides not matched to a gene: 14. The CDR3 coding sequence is TGCGCCAGCAGTGAGCCAACTAGCGGGCCTCCCTGGAGTGAGCAGTTCTTC. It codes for CASSEPTSGPPWSEQFF.

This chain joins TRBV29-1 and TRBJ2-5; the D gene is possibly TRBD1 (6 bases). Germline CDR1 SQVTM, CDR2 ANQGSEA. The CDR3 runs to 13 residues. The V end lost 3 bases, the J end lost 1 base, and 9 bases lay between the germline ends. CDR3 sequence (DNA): TGCAGCGTTGAGGCCAGGGGCCAAGAGACCCAGTACTTC. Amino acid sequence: CSVEARGQETQYF.

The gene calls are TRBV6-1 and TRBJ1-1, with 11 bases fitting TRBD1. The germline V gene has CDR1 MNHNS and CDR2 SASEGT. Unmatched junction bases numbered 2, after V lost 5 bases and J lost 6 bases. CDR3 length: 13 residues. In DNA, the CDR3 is TGTGCCAGCAGTAGGGACAGGGGGGCTGAAGCTTTCTTT. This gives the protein CASSRDRGAEAFF.

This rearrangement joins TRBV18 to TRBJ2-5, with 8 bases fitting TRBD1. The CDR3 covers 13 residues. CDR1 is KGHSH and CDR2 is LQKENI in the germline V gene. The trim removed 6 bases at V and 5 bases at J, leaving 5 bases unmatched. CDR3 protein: CASSPTGGETQYF. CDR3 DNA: TGTGCCAGCTCGCCAACAGGGGGGGAGACCCAGTACTTC.

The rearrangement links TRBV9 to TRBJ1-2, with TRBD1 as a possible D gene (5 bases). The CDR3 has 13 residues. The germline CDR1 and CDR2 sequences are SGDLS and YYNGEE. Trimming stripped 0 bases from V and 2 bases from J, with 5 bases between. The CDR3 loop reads CASSVEGNYGYTF. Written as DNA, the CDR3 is TGTGCCAGCAGCGTAGAGGGGAACTATGGCTACACCTTC.

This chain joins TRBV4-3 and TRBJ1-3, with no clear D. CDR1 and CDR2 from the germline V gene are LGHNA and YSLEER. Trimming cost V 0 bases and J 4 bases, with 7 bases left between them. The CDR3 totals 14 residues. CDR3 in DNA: TGCGCCAGCAGCCAAGATGACGGGGGAAACACCATATATTTT. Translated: CASSQDDGGNTIYF.

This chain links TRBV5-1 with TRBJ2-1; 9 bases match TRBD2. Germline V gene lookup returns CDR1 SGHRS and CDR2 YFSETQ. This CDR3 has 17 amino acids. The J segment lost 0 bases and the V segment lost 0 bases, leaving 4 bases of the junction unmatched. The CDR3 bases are TGCGCCAGCAGCTTGGTAGGTAGCGGGAGCTCCTACAATGAGCAGTTCTTC. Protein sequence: CASSLVGSGSSYNEQFF.

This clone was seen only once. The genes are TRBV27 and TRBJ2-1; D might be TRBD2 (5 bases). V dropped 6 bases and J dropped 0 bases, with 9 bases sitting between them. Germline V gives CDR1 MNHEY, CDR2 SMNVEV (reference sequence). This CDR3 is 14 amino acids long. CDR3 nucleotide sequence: TGTGCCAGCAGGGTTGGGAGCTCCTACAATGAGCAGTTCTTC. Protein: CASRVGSSYNEQFF.

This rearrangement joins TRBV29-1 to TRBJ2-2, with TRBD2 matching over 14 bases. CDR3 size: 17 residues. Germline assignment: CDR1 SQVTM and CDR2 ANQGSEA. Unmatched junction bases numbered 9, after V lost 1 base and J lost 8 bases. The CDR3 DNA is TGCAGCGTTGAAGGATCGAAGGGACTAGCGGGAGTTGGGGAGCTGTTTTTT. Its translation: CSVEGSKGLAGVGELFF.

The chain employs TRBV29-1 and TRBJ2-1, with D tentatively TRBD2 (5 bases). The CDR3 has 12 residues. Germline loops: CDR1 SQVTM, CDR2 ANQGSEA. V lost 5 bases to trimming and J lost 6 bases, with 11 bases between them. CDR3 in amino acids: CSVLDWTNEQFF. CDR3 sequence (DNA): TGCAGCGTTTTGGACTGGACCAATGAGCAGTTCTTC.

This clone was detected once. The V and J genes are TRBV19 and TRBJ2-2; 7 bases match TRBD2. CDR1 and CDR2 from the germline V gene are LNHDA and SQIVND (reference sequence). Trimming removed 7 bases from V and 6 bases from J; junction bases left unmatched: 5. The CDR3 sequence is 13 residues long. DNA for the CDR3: TGTGCCAGTACCATGGGAGGGCCCGGGGAGCTGTTTTTT. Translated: CASTMGGPGELFF.

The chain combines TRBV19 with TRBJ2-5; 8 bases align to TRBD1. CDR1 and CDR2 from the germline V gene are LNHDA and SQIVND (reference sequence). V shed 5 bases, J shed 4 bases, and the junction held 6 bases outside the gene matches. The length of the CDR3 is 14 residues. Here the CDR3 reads CASSQQGVRETQYF. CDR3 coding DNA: TGTGCCAGTAGTCAACAGGGGGTGCGAGAGACCCAGTACTTC.

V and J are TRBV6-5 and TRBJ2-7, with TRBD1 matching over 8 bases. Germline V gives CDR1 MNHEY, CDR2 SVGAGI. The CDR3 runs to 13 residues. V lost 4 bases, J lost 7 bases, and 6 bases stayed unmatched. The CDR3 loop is CASSSTGVGEQYV. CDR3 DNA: TGTGCCAGCAGTTCGACAGGGGTTGGGGAGCAGTACGTC.

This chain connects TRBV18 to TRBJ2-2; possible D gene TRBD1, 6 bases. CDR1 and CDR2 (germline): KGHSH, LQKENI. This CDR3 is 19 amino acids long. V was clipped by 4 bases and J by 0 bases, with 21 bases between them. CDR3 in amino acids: CASSLMDSASRSNTGELFF. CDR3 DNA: TGTGCCAGCTCACTTATGGACAGCGCCTCCCGTTCGAACACCGGGGAGCTGTTTTTT.

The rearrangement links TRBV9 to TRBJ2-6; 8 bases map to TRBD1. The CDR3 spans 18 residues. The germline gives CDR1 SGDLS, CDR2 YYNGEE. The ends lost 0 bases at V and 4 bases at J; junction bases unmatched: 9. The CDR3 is CASSVVDRGRPGANVLTF. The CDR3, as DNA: TGTGCCAGCAGCGTAGTAGACAGGGGAAGACCCGGGGCCAACGTCCTGACTTTC. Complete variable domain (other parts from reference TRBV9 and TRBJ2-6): DSGVTQTPKHLITATGQRVTLRCSPRSGDLSVYWYQQSLDQGLQFLIQYYNGEERAKGNILERFSAQQFPDLHSELNLSSLELGDSALYFCASSVVDRGRPGANVLTFGAGSRLTVL.

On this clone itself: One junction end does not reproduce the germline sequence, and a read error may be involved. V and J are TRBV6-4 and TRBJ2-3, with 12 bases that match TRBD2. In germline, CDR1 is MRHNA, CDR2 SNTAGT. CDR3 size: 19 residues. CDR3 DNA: TGTGCCAGCAATGACTCAAGGCTAGCGGGAGGGCCGGGATCAGATACGCAGTATTTT. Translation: CASNDSRLAGGPGSDTQYF.

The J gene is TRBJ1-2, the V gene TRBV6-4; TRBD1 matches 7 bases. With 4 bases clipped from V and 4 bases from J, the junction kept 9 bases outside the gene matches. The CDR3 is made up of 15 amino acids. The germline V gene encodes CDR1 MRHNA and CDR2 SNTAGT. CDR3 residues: CASSGQPGQSYGYTF. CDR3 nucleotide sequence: TGTGCCAGCAGTGGTCAGCCGGGACAGAGCTATGGCTACACCTTC.